At least ten counts were recorded for the clone carrying this TCR beta chain. Its antigen remains unknown. Trimming took 7 bases from V and 4 from J, leaving 16 bases between them. CDR3 length: 13 residues. Germline V gene sequence: CDR1 SQVTM, CDR2 ANQGSEA. The sample originates from a study of beta chain features in type 1 diabetes. A single heparinised draw of approximately 100 mL on average was taken per donor. CD45RO/CCR7/CD25/CD127/CD95/CD27 sorting isolated CD4+ naive, central memory, regulatory and stem cell-like memory cells. Whole-study findings and limits: HLA effects on TCRB rearrangement stayed unresolved here. High TCR expression in some cells could lead to their over-representation in cDNA sequencing. Moderate yet significant TCRB CDR3 shortening was seen in Type 1 diabetes patients in all four CD4+ subsets.

Expressed TCRB transcripts got sequenced, as all isolated RNA was reverse transcribed. Libraries were prepared by immunoSEQ multiplex PCR; TCRdb keeps only in-frame clonotypes and omits some of them. This sample has some 190,000 clones, with approximately 8% found just once. Sequenced: central memory CD4+ T cells from blood. The chain carries TRBV29-1 and TRBJ1-1; perhaps TRBD1 as D (6 bases). This clonotype was sampled from a man between 18 and 35 years old with type 1 diabetes. CDR3 sequence (DNA): TGCAGCGGCGAACAGGGCCTGGGCACTGAAGCTTTCTTT. Translating gives CSGEQGLGTEAFF. The complete variable domain, with remaining parts taken from reference TRBV29-1 and TRBJ1-1, reads SAVISQKPSRDICQRGTSLTIQCQVDSQVTMMFWYRQQPGQSLTLIATANQGSEATYESGFVIDKFPISRPNLTFSTLTVSNMSPEDSSIYLCSGEQGLGTEAFFGQGTRLTVV.